This TCR beta chain came from a study of PD-L1 blockade in urothelial cancer. In the study overall: Males with bladder-origin urothelial cancer constituted about 85% of the 29 patients. Timepoints chosen for blood analysis were 3 weeks (second dose) and 6 weeks after treatment start. Per blood sample, T cells had a median of 141,255.

The assay was immunoSEQ multiplex PCR, and TCRdb's table has in-frame clones only and misses some. This table has about 41,000 clones, about 85% appearing once. Time point given: peripheral blood 6 weeks after treatment start. Samples spanned pretreatment and treatment, with 1 to 8 time points per patient. The germline V gene encodes CDR1 SQVTM and CDR2 ANQGSEA. The CDR3 contains 16 residues. Germline trimming cut 7 bases from V and 0 bases from J; bases unmatched to any gene: 5. The chain carries TRBV29-1 and TRBJ2-3; 15 positions match TRBD2. The sample here was PBMCs, taken around atezolizumab (anti-PD-L1) treatment. The source of this sequence is a man aged 65 to 79 with urothelial cancer. In nucleotides, the CDR3 is TGCAGCGCCCTGGGACTAGCGGGAGGTAGCACAGATACGCAGTATTTT. Translating it yields CSALGLAGGSTDTQYF.